The rows below give T cell receptor beta chains drawn from one sample of a study of CD8+ T cells in alopecia areata. The table came from immunoSEQ multiplex PCR; TCRdb's copy has only in-frame clones and leaves some out. The sample carries 200,000 to 250,000 clones, 43% recorded once. The sequences come from CD4+ T cells sorted from blood, collected around week 37, from a patient treated with tofacitinib. These receptors were taken from a human donor with alopecia areata. Both conserved end residues are part of each CDR3. D genes are given only for firm matches. Expanded clones get a size class; other rows say once, few or many, or leave the size out.

J gene | D gene | clone size | CDR3 length | V gene | CDR3 DNA | CDR3 protein
TRBJ2-1 | TRBD1 | . | 17 | TRBV7-9 | TGTGCCAGCAGCTTAGCAGGCTCGACGGCAGGGGGTGATGAGCAGTTCTTC | CASSLAGSTAGGDEQFF
TRBJ2-2 | . | . | 16 | TRBV5-1 | TGCGCCAGCAGCTTGGAGGGGAACGTCGGCACCGGGGAGCTGTTTTTT | CASSLEGNVGTGELFF
TRBJ2-7 | TRBD2 | many | 14 | TRBV10-3 | TGTGCCATCACACTAGCGCCCAGCTCCTACGAGCAGTACTTC | CAITLAPSSYEQYF
TRBJ2-5 | TRBD2 | few | 12 | TRBV29-1 | TGCAGCGTGACTAGCGACCAAGAGACCCAGTACTTC | CSVTSDQETQYF
TRBJ1-1 | . | . | 14 | TRBV11-2 | TGTGCCAGCAGCCGGTCCGACACGAACACTGAAGCTTTCTTT | CASSRSDTNTEAFF
TRBJ1-1 | TRBD1 | few | 15 | TRBV27 | TGTGCCAGCAGTCCCGACAGGGGCGCGAGGACTGAAGCTTTCTTT | CASSPDRGARTEAFF
TRBJ1-1 | TRBD1 | . | 13 | TRBV29-1 | TGCAGCGTTGAAGTGGGACAGGGCACTGAAGCTTTCTTT | CSVEVGQGTEAFF
TRBJ2-2 | . | . | 17 | TRBV4-1 | TGCGCCAGCAGCCAAGGGCCGAGGGAATATTGGACCGGGGAGCTGTTTTTT | CASSQGPREYWTGELFF
TRBJ2-7 | TRBD2 | . | 15 | TRBV28 | TGTGCCAGCAGCCCCCGCGGGGGAAAAGCCTACGAGCAGTACTTC | CASSPRGGKAYEQYF
TRBJ2-7 | TRBD2 | few | 15 | TRBV7-2 | TGTGCCAGCAGCCCTACCGGGACTAGCGGCTACGAGCAGTACTTC | CASSPTGTSGYEQYF
TRBJ2-4 | TRBD1 | . | 16 | TRBV19 | TGTGCCAGTAGTATTCACAGGGGTGTAGCCAAAAACATTCAGTACTTC | CASSIHRGVAKNIQYF
TRBJ2-2 | . | . | 13 | TRBV9 | TGTGCCAGCAGCGCGGGGTCGGGCAGGGAGCTGTTTTTT | CASSAGSGRELFF
TRBJ2-2 | . | many | 12 | TRBV30 | TGTGCCAGGATGGGAAACACCGGGGAGCTGTTTTTT | CARMGNTGELFF
TRBJ1-2 | TRBD1 | few | 14 | TRBV11-2 | TGTGCCAGCAGCCTGGGACAGGGGGCCAATGGCTACACCTTC | CASSLGQGANGYTF
TRBJ2-2 | . | . | 15 | TRBV7-3 | TGTGCCAGCAGTAACCGTGGGGGAGGTGCCGGGGAGCTGTTTTTT | CASSNRGGGAGELFF
TRBJ2-7 | . | . | 13 | TRBV11-2 | TGTGCCAGCAGCCCGATCTCAGCAGGGGAGCAGTACTTC | CASSPISAGEQYF
TRBJ2-7 | . | . | 12 | TRBV7-9 | TGTGCCAGCAGCCGTGGATCCTACGAGCAGTACTTC | CASSRGSYEQYF
TRBJ2-1 | . | few | 13 | TRBV7-3 | TGTGCCAGCAGCCGTGGACGGGCAGGGGAGCAGTTCTTC | CASSRGRAGEQFF
TRBJ2-2 | . | . | 16 | TRBV23-1 | TGCGCCCGACTATTCGGGGATTTCGATAACACCGGGGAGCTGTTTTTT | CARLFGDFDNTGELFF
TRBJ2-7 | . | . | 12 | TRBV25-1 | TGTGCCAGCGGGCCCCAGGGGTACGAGCAGTACTTC | CASGPQGYEQYF
TRBJ2-7 | . | . | 17 | TRBV5-1 | TGCGCCAGCAGCCAAGTACCTTCGATGCACCAACCCTACGAGCAGTACTTC | CASSQVPSMHQPYEQYF
TRBJ2-1 | TRBD2 | . | 17 | TRBV5-4 | TGTGCCAGCAGCTTGGCCCGAGCGGGAGGCTCCCGGAATGAGCAGTTCTTC | CASSLARAGGSRNEQFF
TRBJ2-3 | . | . | 15 | TRBV4-1 | TGCGCCAGCAGCCGACAACTAGGAGCTGCAGATACGCAGTATTTT | CASSRQLGAADTQYF
TRBJ2-1 | . | . | 11 | TRBV6-6 | TGTGCCAGCAGTTACAGCAATGAGCAGTTCTTC | CASSYSNEQFF
TRBJ2-1 | . | . | 13 | TRBV5-1 | TGCGCCAGCAGCTTTCGATGGGGTGATGAGCAGTTCTTC | CASSFRWGDEQFF
TRBJ1-1 | TRBD1 | few | 14 | TRBV29-1 | TGCAGCGTTTACAGGGGTGGAGTAAACACTGAAGCTTTCTTT | CSVYRGGVNTEAFF
TRBJ1-4 | TRBD1 | few | 13 | TRBV29-1 | TGCAGCGTCGCTTCGGGGACAGGAGAAAAACTGTTTTTT | CSVASGTGEKLFF
TRBJ2-6 | TRBD1 | few | 18 | TRBV7-2 | TGTGCCAGCAGCCCCCAAGAACAGACAGGGGTCGGGGCCAACGTCCTGACTTTC | CASSPQEQTGVGANVLTF
TRBJ1-5 | TRBD1 | . | 15 | TRBV6-5 | TGTGCCAGCAGTTTAGACAGGGGCCTAAATCAGCCCCAGCATTTT | CASSLDRGLNQPQHF
TRBJ2-3 | . | . | 13 | TRBV30 | TGTGCCTGGAGCCTCGGGAGATCAGATACGCAGTATTTT | CAWSLGRSDTQYF
TRBJ2-1 | TRBD2 | . | 14 | TRBV30 | TGTGCCTGGAGTGTAAACCTAGCGGGACGAGAGCAGTTCTTC | CAWSVNLAGREQFF
TRBJ1-1 | . | few | 15 | TRBV23-1 | TGCGCCAGCAGTCAAATTATTCAGGAGTACACTGAAGCTTTCTTT | CASSQIIQEYTEAFF
TRBJ2-1 | . | few | 12 | TRBV7-8 | TGTGCCAGCGGACCCAACTACAATGAGCAGTTCTTC | CASGPNYNEQFF
TRBJ1-1 | . | . | 13 | TRBV6-1 | TGTGCCAGCAGTGCACAGGGGAACACTGAAGCTTTCTTT | CASSAQGNTEAFF
TRBJ2-5 | TRBD1 | . | 13 | TRBV6-1 | TGTGCCAGCAGAGACAGGGCCCAAGAGACCCAGTACTTC | CASRDRAQETQYF
TRBJ1-1 | . | . | 13 | TRBV7-2 | TGTGCCAGCAGCTTAGAGAGGGACACTGAAGCTTTCTTT | CASSLERDTEAFF
TRBJ2-7 | . | few | 16 | TRBV23-1 | TGCGCCAGCAGTCAATCGGGCCTAGCCGCCCCCTACGAGCAGTACTTC | CASSQSGLAAPYEQYF
TRBJ2-5 | . | . | 15 | TRBV2 | TGTGCCAGCAGTGAAGCGTACAGCAGCTACCGGACCCAGTACTTC | CASSEAYSSYRTQYF
TRBJ1-1 | . | many | 13 | TRBV6-5 | TGTGCCAGCAGTTACTCAGGGGTCGCTGAAGCTTTCTTT | CASSYSGVAEAFF
TRBJ1-4 | . | . | 14 | TRBV5-1 | TGCGCCAGCAGCTTGCGGTCCACTAATGAAAAACTGTTTTTT | CASSLRSTNEKLFF
TRBJ2-1 | TRBD1 | . | 13 | TRBV6-6 | TGTGCCAGCAGTTACAGGGGGCTGAATGAGCAGTTCTTC | CASSYRGLNEQFF
TRBJ2-3 | . | . | 14 | TRBV5-1 | TGCGCCAGCAGCTCGGACAGAGTCACAGATACGCAGTATTTT | CASSSDRVTDTQYF
TRBJ1-2 | . | few | 15 | TRBV29-1 | TGCAGCGTTGATAGTGGGGGACGTGCTAACTATGGCTACACCTTC | CSVDSGGRANYGYTF
TRBJ2-5 | TRBD2 | . | 17 | TRBV10-3 | TGTGCCATCGGGTTTAAGACTAGCGGAGGAATGGGAGAGACCCAGTACTTC | CAIGFKTSGGMGETQYF
TRBJ1-2 | TRBD1 | . | 13 | TRBV5-6 | TGTGCCAGCCAACCACAGGGGATCTATGGCTACACCTTC | CASQPQGIYGYTF
TRBJ2-6 | . | . | 16 | TRBV27 | TGTGCCAGCAGTTTCTTCGGGGCTGATGGGGCCAACGTCCTGACTTTC | CASSFFGADGANVLTF
TRBJ1-1 | . | few | 15 | TRBV7-2 | TGTGCCAGCAGCTTATCCCCGGGGGGTGGCACTGAAGCTTTCTTT | CASSLSPGGGTEAFF